This TCR beta chain was identified in a study of blood T cells in healthy people across ages. General study results and limits: Among T cells, TCR beta diversity per million cells dropped roughly linearly as age rose.

The CDR3 length is 15 residues. Germline assignment: CDR1 SGHTA and CDR2 FQGNSA. As to this clonotype: Antigen specificity is unknown. A read error may account for a junction end that differs from germline.

A second PCR, run for roughly 7 to 12 cycles, used a sample-barcoded 5' primer plus a J-beta primer mix. From each sample, at least 2.5 million paired-end reads containing CDR3 were obtained. From the 5' RACE reads, TCRdb called clonotypes with MiXCR, one entry per CDR3 protein. In the table there are 850,000 to 1,000,000 distinct CDR3 sequences, around 49% of which are singletons. This receptor was identified in a man aged 30-40 years in good health. The sequenced material came from blood. J is TRBJ2-3 and V is TRBV7-2, with D maybe TRBD2 (7 bases). CDR3 coding DNA: TGTGCCGGCAGCTTAAGGGGGGGCTCTACAGATACGCAGTATTTT. Translated, it gives CAGSLRGGSTDTQYF.